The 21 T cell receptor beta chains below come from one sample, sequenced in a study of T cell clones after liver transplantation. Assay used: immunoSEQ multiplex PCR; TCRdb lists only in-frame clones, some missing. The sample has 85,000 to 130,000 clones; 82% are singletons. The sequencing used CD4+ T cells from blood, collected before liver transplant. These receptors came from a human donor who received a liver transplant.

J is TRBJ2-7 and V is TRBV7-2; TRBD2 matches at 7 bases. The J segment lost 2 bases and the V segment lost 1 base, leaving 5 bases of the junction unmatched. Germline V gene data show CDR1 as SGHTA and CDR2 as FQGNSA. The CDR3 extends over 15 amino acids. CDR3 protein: CASSLGIAGAYEQYF. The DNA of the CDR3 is TGTGCCAGCAGCTTAGGGATAGCGGGCGCCTACGAGCAGTACTTC.

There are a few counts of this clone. This chain's CDR3 is CASTPDRVGHGYTF. The DNA of the CDR3 is TGTGCCAGTACCCCTGACAGGGTAGGACATGGCTACACCTTC. The rearrangement uses TRBV19 and TRBJ1-2, with TRBD1 matching 7 bases. V was clipped by 7 bases and J by 6 bases; unmatched bases: 11. The CDR3 extends over 14 amino acids. CDR1 and CDR2 from the germline V gene are LNHDA and SQIVND (reference sequence).

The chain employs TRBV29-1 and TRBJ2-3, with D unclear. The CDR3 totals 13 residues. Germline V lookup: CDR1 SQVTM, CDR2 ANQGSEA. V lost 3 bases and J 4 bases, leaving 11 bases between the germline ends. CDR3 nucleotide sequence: TGCAGCGTTGATAGGAGAATCGCAGATACGCAGTATTTT. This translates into CSVDRRIADTQYF.

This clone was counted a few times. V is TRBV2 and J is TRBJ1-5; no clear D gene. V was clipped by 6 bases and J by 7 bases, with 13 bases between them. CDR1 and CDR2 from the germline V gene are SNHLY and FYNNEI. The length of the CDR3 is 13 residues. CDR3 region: CASRKEQNQPQHF. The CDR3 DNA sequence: TGTGCCAGCAGAAAGGAACAAAACCAGCCCCAGCATTTT.

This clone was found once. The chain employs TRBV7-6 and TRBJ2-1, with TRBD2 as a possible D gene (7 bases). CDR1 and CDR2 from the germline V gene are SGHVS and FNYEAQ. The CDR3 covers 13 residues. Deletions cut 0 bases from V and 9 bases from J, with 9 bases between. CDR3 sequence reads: CASSLAGGLEQFF. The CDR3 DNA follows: TGTGCCAGCAGCTTAGCGGGGGGGCTTGAGCAGTTCTTC.

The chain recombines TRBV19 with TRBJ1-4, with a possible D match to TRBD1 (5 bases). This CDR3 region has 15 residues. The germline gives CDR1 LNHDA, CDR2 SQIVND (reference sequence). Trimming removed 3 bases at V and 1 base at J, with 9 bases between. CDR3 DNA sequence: TGTGCCAGTAGTATTTCCAGGGTAACTAATGAAAAACTGTTTTTT. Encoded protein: CASSISRVTNEKLFF.

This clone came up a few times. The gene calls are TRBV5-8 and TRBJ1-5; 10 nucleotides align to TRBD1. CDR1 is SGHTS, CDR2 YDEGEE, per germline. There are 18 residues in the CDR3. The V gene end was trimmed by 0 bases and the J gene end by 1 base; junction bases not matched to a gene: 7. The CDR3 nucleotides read TGTGCCAGCAGCTTGGTGGTGACAGGGGGCTGGAGCAATCAGCCCCAGCATTTT. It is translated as CASSLVVTGGWSNQPQHF.

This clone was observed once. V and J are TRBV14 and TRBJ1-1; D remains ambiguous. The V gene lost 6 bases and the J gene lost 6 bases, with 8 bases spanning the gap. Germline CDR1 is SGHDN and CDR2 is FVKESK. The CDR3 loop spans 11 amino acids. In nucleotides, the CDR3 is TGTGCCAGCAGAAATAACCCTGAAGCTTTCTTT. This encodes CASRNNPEAFF.

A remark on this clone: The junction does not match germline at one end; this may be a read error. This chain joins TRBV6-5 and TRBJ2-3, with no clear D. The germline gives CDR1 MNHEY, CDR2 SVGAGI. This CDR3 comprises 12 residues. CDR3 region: CASSDSVDTQYF. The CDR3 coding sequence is TGTGCCAGCAGTGACTCGGTCGATACGCAGTATTTT.

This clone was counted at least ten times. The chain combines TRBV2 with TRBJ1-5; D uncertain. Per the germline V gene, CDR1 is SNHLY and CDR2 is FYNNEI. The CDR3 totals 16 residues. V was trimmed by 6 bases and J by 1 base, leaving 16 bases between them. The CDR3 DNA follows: TGTGCCAGCAGCCCTGTGGTGGGCTGGAGCAATCAGCCCCAGCATTTT. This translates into CASSPVVGWSNQPQHF. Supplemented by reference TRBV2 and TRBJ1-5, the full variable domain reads EPEVTQTPSHQVTQMGQEVILRCVPISNHLYFYWYRQILGQKVEFLVSFYNNEISEKSEIFDDQFSVERPDGSNFTLKIRSTKLEDSAMYFCASSPVVGWSNQPQHFGDGTRLSIL.

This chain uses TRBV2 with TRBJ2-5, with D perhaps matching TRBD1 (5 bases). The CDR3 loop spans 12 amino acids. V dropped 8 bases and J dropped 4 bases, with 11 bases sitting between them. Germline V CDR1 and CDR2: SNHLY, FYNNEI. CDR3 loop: CASQRQRETQYF. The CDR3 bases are TGTGCCAGCCAACGACAGAGAGAGACCCAGTACTTC. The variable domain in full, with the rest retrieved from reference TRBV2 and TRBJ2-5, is EPEVTQTPSHQVTQMGQEVILRCVPISNHLYFYWYRQILGQKVEFLVSFYNNEISEKSEIFDDQFSVERPDGSNFTLKIRSTKLEDSAMYFCASQRQRETQYFGPGTRLLVL.

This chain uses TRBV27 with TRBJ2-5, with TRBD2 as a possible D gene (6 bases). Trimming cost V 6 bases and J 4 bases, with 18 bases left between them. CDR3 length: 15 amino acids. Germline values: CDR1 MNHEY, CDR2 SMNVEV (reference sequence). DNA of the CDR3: TGTGCCAGCAGCACGGGACTCCCGGGTGCAGAGACCCAGTACTTC. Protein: CASSTGLPGAETQYF.

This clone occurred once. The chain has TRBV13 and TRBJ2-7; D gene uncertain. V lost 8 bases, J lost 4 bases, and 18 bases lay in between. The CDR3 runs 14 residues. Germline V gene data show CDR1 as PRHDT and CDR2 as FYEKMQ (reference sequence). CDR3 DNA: TGTGCCAGCCGCCTATCCACGATGACATACGAGCAGTACTTC. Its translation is CASRLSTMTYEQYF.

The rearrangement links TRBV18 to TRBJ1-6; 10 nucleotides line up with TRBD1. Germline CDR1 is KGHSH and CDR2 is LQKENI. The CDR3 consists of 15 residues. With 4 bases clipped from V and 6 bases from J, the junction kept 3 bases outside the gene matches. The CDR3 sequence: CASSLRDRGNSPLHF. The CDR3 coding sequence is TGTGCCAGCTCACTCCGGGACAGGGGTAATTCACCCCTCCACTTT. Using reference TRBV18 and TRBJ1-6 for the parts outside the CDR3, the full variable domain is NAGVMQNPRHLVRRRGQEARLRCSPMKGHSHVYWYRQLPEEGLKFMVYLQKENIIDESGMPKERFSAEFPKEGPSILRIQQVVRGDSAAYFCASSLRDRGNSPLHFGNGTRLTVT.

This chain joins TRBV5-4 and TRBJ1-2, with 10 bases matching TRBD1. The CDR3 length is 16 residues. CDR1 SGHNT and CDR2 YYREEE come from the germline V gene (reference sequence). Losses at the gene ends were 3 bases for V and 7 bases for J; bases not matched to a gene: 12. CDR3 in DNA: TGTGCCAGCAGCTGGGACAGGGGCCCCATCGGGGGTGGCTACACCTTC. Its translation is CASSWDRGPIGGGYTF.

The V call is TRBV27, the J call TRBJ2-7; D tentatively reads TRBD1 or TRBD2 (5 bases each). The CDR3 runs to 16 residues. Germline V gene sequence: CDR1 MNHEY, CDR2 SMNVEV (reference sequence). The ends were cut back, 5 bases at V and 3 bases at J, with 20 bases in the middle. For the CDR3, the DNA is TGTGCCAGCAGTCTTCGCCGGGGCCGAGCCAACTACGAGCAGTACTTC. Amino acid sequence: CASSLRRGRANYEQYF.

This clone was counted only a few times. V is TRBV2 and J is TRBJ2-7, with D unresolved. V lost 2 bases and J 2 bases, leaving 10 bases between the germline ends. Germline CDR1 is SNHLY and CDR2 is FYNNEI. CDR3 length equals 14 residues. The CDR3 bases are TGTGCCAGCAGTGAAAACGGGCTAGCCTACGAGCAGTACTTC. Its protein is CASSENGLAYEQYF.

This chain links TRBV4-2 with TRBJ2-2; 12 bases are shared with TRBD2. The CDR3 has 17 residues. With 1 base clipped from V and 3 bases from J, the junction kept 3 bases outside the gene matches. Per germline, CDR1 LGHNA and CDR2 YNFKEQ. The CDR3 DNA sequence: TGTGCCAGCAGCCAAGGACTAGCGGGGGAGTACACCGGGGAGCTGTTTTTT. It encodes CASSQGLAGEYTGELFF.

The CDR3 loop is CASSLRPASGSADTQYF. The CDR3 DNA reads as TGTGCCAGCAGCTTAAGACCTGCTAGCGGGAGTGCAGATACGCAGTATTTT. V gene TRBV7-2 combines with J gene TRBJ2-3, with 10 bases that match TRBD2. The CDR3 is 17 residues long. The V and J ends lost 2 bases and 4 bases, in that order; junction bases with no gene match: 9. Germline loops: CDR1 SGHTA, CDR2 FQGNSA.

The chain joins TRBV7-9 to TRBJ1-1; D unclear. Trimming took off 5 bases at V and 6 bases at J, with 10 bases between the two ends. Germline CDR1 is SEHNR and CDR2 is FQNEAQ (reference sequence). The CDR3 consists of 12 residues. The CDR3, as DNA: TGTGCCAGCAGCGAACGTAAAGCTGAAGCTTTCTTT. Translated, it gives CASSERKAEAFF.

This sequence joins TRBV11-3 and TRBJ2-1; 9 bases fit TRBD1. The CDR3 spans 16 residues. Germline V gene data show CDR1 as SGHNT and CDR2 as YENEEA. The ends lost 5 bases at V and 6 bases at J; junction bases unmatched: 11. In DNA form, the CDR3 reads TGTGCCAGCAGCCTACACACAGGGGGCGAACTCAATGAGCAGTTCTTC. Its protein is CASSLHTGGELNEQFF.